This T cell receptor beta chain was observed in a study of regulatory T cells in long-lasting Graves disease. The CDR3 loop spans 13 amino acids. The V end was cut by 5 bases, the J end by 0 bases, with 8 bases between. Germline loops: CDR1 PRHDT, CDR2 FYEKMQ (reference sequence). The count of this clonotype is one. CDR3 regions were amplified by Arm-PCR using iRepertoire HTBI primers to build TCR beta libraries. One entry per CDR3 protein, called by TCRdb with MiXCR from the multiplex PCR reads. Among around 400,000 distinct CDR3 sequences, 12% were seen once, and the ten largest hold 15% to 20%. Time point reported: newly diagnosed GD, antithyroid drugs for less than 3 months. From RNA extracted from PBMCs, the TCR library was made. These data were also filed under a second study, of T cells in Graves' hyperthyroidism and ophthalmopathy.

The sample here was peripheral blood mononuclear cells (PBMCs), taken at new diagnosis, from a patient treated with antithyroid drugs. This sequence was found in a woman under 30 with Graves disease. The rearrangement joins TRBV13 to TRBJ2-7, with no clear D. The CDR3 coding sequence is TGTGCCAGCAGCCCCCCCTACTCCTACGAGCAGTACTTC. The encoded protein is CASSPPYSYEQYF. Full variable domain (missing parts from reference TRBV13 and TRBJ2-7): AAGVIQSPRHLIKEKRETATLKCYPIPRHDTVYWYQQGPGQDPQFLISFYEKMQSDKGSIPDRFSAQQFSDYHSELNMSSLELGDSALYFCASSPPYSYEQYFGPGTRLTVT.